This T cell receptor (beta chain) was recorded in a study of blood T cells in healthy people across ages. A second PCR, run for about 6 to 12 cycles, used a sample-barcoded 5' primer plus a J-beta primer mix. CDR3-containing paired-end reads numbered at least 2.5 million in each sample. TCRdb processed the 5' RACE reads anew with MiXCR; each CDR3 protein has one entry. This table holds 950,000 to 1,200,000 distinct CDR3 sequences, roughly two fifths found once. Trimming shortened V by 7 bases and J by 8 bases, and 21 bases separated the two germline ends. The CDR3 sequence is 15 residues long. No fewer than 6 million PBMCs went into each sample. Total RNA amounts of at least 5.5 micrograms were extracted per sample.

The clonotype originates from a man aged 18 to 30 in good health. The sample was blood. This chain connects TRBV12-3 or TRBV12-4 to TRBJ2-1, with D perhaps TRBD1 (8 bases). The CDR3 DNA sequence: TGTGCCAGCACGCAGCGGGACAGGCCCGGGGATGAGCAGTTCTTC. Its protein is CASTQRDRPGDEQFF.